This T cell receptor beta chain was documented in a study of identical twins. This clonotype has only a few counts. TCRdb fed the 5' RACE reads into MiXCR, producing one record per CDR3 protein. Of around 570,000 distinct CDR3 sequences listed, just under 10% were seen once; the top ten hold approximately 3%. Another study also made use of these data, one on yellow fever vaccine responses in identical twins.

What was sequenced was PBMCs. The source is a woman aged 18-30 years in good health.

CDR3 loop: CASNLLAARNTDTQYF. CDR3 DNA sequence: TGTGCCAGCAACCTTTTGGCGGCCAGAAACACAGATACGCAGTATTTT. The rearrangement uses TRBV12-3 or TRBV12-4 and TRBJ2-3, with D uncertain. Trimming took off 7 bases at V and 2 bases at J, with 19 bases between the two ends. This CDR3 is built from 16 residues.